This T cell receptor (beta chain) was retrieved from a study of T cells expressing NK-cell markers. From germline, CDR1 is SQVTM and CDR2 ANQGSEA. This CDR3 region has 15 residues. TCRdb re-called the 5' RACE reads and shows each CDR3 protein once, DNA omitted. There are some 140,000 distinct CDR3 sequences in the sample, with less than 40% held by the top ten. The chain employs TRBV29-1 and TRBJ2-5; absent DNA, TCRdb's TRBD1 call cannot be checked. Material: blood T cells: a sorted CD56 or NKG2C T cell subset, CD4+ or CD8+ T cells, or bulk PBMC T cells (not recorded which). The clonotype comes from a woman between 45 and 65 years old in good health. Here the CDR3 reads CSARTGQGILETQYF.